This T cell receptor (beta chain) was retrieved from a study of shared clonotypes between healthy human individuals. Broader study findings: Sampling used blood alone; tissue repertoires probably differ.

Germline CDR1 and CDR2: LNHDA and SQIVND (reference sequence). The CDR3 has 12 amino acids. Trimming removed 3 bases at V and 10 bases at J, with 12 bases between. Donation came from healthy HIV-negative adults that had no recent acute infections or vaccinations. CD4+ cells were split into CD45RA+ naive and CD45RA-negative memory subsets. Points on this clone: Its specificity is unknown.

Method: immunoSEQ multiplex PCR; TCRdb's copy keeps in-frame clones and lacks some. The table lists about 2 million clones, 85% to 95% of them singletons. The sample consisted of naive CD4+ T cells sorted from blood. Subset in this sample: CD45RA+ positively selected. The TCR comes from a young man in good health. The V gene is TRBV19, the J gene TRBJ1-1, with D possibly TRBD1 on 5 matching bases. The CDR3 here is CASSIVEGRAFF. DNA for the CDR3: TGTGCCAGTAGTATCGTGGAGGGGCGAGCTTTCTTT.